This T cell receptor (beta chain) derives from a study of blood T cell repertoires in COVID-19. The CDR3 is 14 residues long. Germline trimming cut 3 bases from V and 1 base from J; bases unmatched to any gene: 2. CDR1 and CDR2 (germline): SGHDN, FVKESK. Residents of 24 US areas, aged 18 to 89 years, made up the participants. Two negative PCRs, clearance, or symptom resolution had been documented for recovered Cohort 3 donors. Assay: immunoSEQ multiplex PCR; the TCRdb copy retains only in-frame clones and omits some. The sample holds roughly 160,000 clones; 82% are singletons and the top ten take less than 20%.

The TCR comes from a man in his 60s who had recovered from COVID-19. Sequencing used PBMCs or T cells enriched from blood (not recorded which). The chain recombines TRBV14 with TRBJ1-1; TRBD1 matches 7 bases. The CDR3 DNA is TGTGCCAGCAGCCAGGGACAGACGAACACTGAAGCTTTCTTT. It encodes CASSQGQTNTEAFF.